These 20 T cell receptor beta chains came from one sample sequenced in a study of blood T cell repertoires in COVID-19. Here immunoSEQ multiplex PCR was the method, and the copy in TCRdb shows in-frame clones only, minus some. Among 60,000 to 85,000 clones listed, about four fifths were seen once. Material: peripheral blood. Source of these receptors: a human donor in a cohort sampled during active COVID-19.

A few counts support this clone. The rearrangement joins TRBV12-5 to TRBJ2-7; 11 bases are a match to TRBD1. With V trimmed by 3 bases and J by 1 base, 2 bases remained unmatched. Per germline, CDR1 LGHNT and CDR2 FRNRAP. The CDR3 sequence is 15 residues long. Written as DNA, the CDR3 is TGTGCTAGTGGTTTAGGGACAGGGGGTTCCTACGAGCAGTACTTC. This translates into CASGLGTGGSYEQYF.

This sequence joins TRBV5-1 and TRBJ1-4; 9 bases fit TRBD1. V was clipped by 4 bases and J by 1 base; unmatched bases: 2. The CDR3 spans 15 residues. Germline CDR1 SGHRS, CDR2 YFSETQ. The CDR3 reads CASSQTGGTNEKLFF. In DNA form, the CDR3 reads TGCGCCAGCAGCCAGACAGGGGGAACTAATGAAAAACTGTTTTTT.

The chain has TRBV4-3 and TRBJ1-6; D gene uncertain. CDR3 length equals 17 residues. Trimming removed 0 bases from V and 7 bases from J, with 16 bases in between. CDR1 and CDR2 from the germline V gene are LGHNA and YSLEER. The CDR3 is CASSQDIVILSNSPLHF. The CDR3 nucleotides are TGCGCCAGCAGCCAAGATATCGTAATCTTGTCGAATTCACCCCTCCACTTT.

V is TRBV3-1 (or the pseudogene TRBV3-2) and J is TRBJ2-1; D is ambiguous. Between the trimmed V and J ends, which lost 8 bases and 9 bases, there was a span of 11 bases. This CDR3 contains 11 residues. Germline CDR1 is LGHDT and CDR2 is YNNKEL (reference sequence). The CDR3 loop reads CASSRKAEQFF. Written as DNA, the CDR3 is TGTGCCAGCTCTAGGAAGGCTGAGCAGTTCTTC.

The chain employs TRBV19 and TRBJ1-3; 7 positions match TRBD1. The V gene end was trimmed by 5 bases and the J gene end by 7 bases; junction bases not matched to a gene: 11. The length of the CDR3 is 15 residues. Germline V gene sequence: CDR1 LNHDA, CDR2 SQIVND (reference sequence). Here the CDR3 DNA reads TGTGCCAGTAGTGCCCTAGGGGGCCCGCGGAACACCATATATTTT. This gives the protein CASSALGGPRNTIYF.

The rearrangement links TRBV30 to TRBJ2-7, with TRBD2 matching 9 bases. The V segment lost 1 base and the J segment 5 bases; nucleotides outside the gene matches: 3. Germline CDR1 GTSNPN, CDR2 SVGIG (reference sequence). The CDR3 loop spans 13 amino acids. In nucleotides, the CDR3 is TGTGCCTGGAGTGCGTTAGCGGGAGACGAGCAGTACTTC. Translation gives CAWSALAGDEQYF.

A single count supports this clone. This rearrangement joins TRBV7-2 to TRBJ2-3; weak D call: TRBD2 (6 bases). The CDR3 sequence is 14 residues long. The germline V gene encodes CDR1 SGHTA and CDR2 FQGNSA. The V gene lost 3 bases and the J gene lost 6 bases, with 13 bases spanning the gap. The CDR3 protein is CASSLGLPMDTQYF. As DNA, the CDR3 is TGTGCCAGCAGCTTGGGACTGCCCATGGATACGCAGTATTTT.

V gene TRBV7-8 combines with J gene TRBJ2-1, with TRBD2 matching over 10 bases. The CDR3 totals 16 residues. Trimming cost V 3 bases and J 4 bases; bases outside gene matches: 6. Germline assignment: CDR1 SGHVS and CDR2 FQNEAQ. CDR3 in DNA: TGTGCCAGCAGCTTCAGCGCTAGCGGGAGATACAATGAGCAGTTCTTC. Protein product: CASSFSASGRYNEQFF.

This clone was observed a few times. The rearrangement uses TRBV12-5 and TRBJ2-1; a weak D match, TRBD1 (6 bases). The germline V and J ends were trimmed by 5 bases and 3 bases, with 11 bases remaining between them. Germline V CDR1 and CDR2: LGHNT, FRNRAP. CDR3 length: 14 amino acids. The CDR3 loop reads CASGLDRFYNEQFF. CDR3 bases: TGTGCTAGTGGTCTCGACAGGTTCTACAATGAGCAGTTCTTC.

This chain uses TRBV27 with TRBJ2-1, with 8 bases identical to TRBD1. Germline V gene lookup returns CDR1 MNHEY and CDR2 SMNVEV (reference sequence). CDR3 size: 12 residues. Trimming at V came to 5 bases and at J to 11 bases, leaving 5 bases not matched to a gene. CDR3 in amino acids: CASSRRQGQQFF. The CDR3 DNA reads as TGTGCCAGCAGTCGGAGACAGGGGCAGCAGTTCTTC.

The rearrangement joins TRBV7-6 to TRBJ2-3; 7 nucleotides agree with TRBD2. Germline-derived CDR1 and CDR2 are SGHVS and FNYEAQ. The length of the CDR3 is 16 residues. V lost 5 bases to trimming and J lost 0 bases; unmatched junction nucleotides: 8. The CDR3 spells CASSPELAASTDTQYF. CDR3 coding DNA: TGTGCCAGCAGCCCGGAGCTAGCGGCTAGCACAGATACGCAGTATTTT.

This clone has just a few counts. The chain has TRBV29-1 and TRBJ2-7; weak D call: TRBD2 (5 bases). Trimming removed 7 bases from V and 1 base from J, with 11 bases in between. CDR1 SQVTM and CDR2 ANQGSEA come from the germline V gene. The CDR3 is 12 residues long. CDR3 loop: CSALGWSYEQYF. In DNA form, the CDR3 reads TGCAGCGCACTAGGTTGGTCCTACGAGCAGTACTTC.

This clone was counted between two and nine times. The chain couples TRBV9 to TRBJ1-1, with a weak D call TRBD1 (6 bases). V shed 3 bases and J shed 3 bases, with 15 bases lying between them. Germline-derived CDR1 and CDR2 are SGDLS and YYNGEE. The CDR3 extends over 15 amino acids. The CDR3 protein is CASSAFSGGDTEAFF. In nucleotides, the CDR3 is TGTGCCAGCAGCGCCTTCTCGGGGGGCGACACTGAAGCTTTCTTT.

This chain uses TRBV11-3 with TRBJ2-5; maybe TRBD1 (6 bases). Germline V CDR1 and CDR2: SGHNT, YENEEA. The CDR3 consists of 14 residues. Trimming pared 5 bases from V and 4 bases from J, leaving 14 bases between. The CDR3, as DNA: TGTGCCAGCAGCAAAGGGGGACCCCCAGAGACCCAGTACTTC. Translating gives CASSKGGPPETQYF.

The rearrangement links TRBV6-5 to TRBJ2-7, with D maybe TRBD1 (5 bases). The CDR3 consists of 12 residues. The V gene's germline CDR1 is MNHEY and CDR2 SVGAGI. Trimming removed 7 bases from V and 3 bases from J, with 10 bases in between. The CDR3 spells CASNRRFYEQYF. The CDR3 coding sequence is TGTGCCAGCAACAGGAGATTCTACGAGCAGTACTTC.

The chain recombines TRBV10-3 with TRBJ1-2; TRBD1 is a possible D gene (6 bases). The CDR3 loop spans 14 amino acids. Per the germline V gene, CDR1 is ENHRY and CDR2 is SYGVKD. V was shortened by 6 bases and J by 4 bases, with 15 bases between the two germline ends. In DNA, the CDR3 is TGTGCCATCAGCCCGGGGGGGGCGGGCTATGGCTACACCTTC. It is translated as CAISPGGAGYGYTF.

In this sample, this clone turned up once. The chain couples TRBV6-2 or TRBV6-3 to TRBJ2-7; TRBD2 matches at 10 bases. The junction had 6 bases not matched to a gene; V was cut back by 2 bases and J by 2 bases. Germline V gene data show CDR1 as MNHEY and CDR2 as SVGEGT. The CDR3 is 16 residues long. In DNA form, the CDR3 reads TGTGCCAGCAGTTACGCGGGACTAGCGTATGCCTACGAGCAGTACTTC. Residues: CASSYAGLAYAYEQYF.

The chain uses TRBV30 and TRBJ1-3, with 8 nucleotides matching TRBD1. Trimming took 2 bases from V and 2 from J; bases not matched to a gene: 8. The germline CDR1 and CDR2 sequences are GTSNPN and SVGIG (reference sequence). This CDR3 is 16 amino acids long. The CDR3 is CAWSRTGSMTGNTIYF. CDR3 sequence (DNA): TGTGCCTGGAGTAGGACAGGGAGTATGACTGGAAACACCATATATTTT.

The rearrangement joins TRBV27 to TRBJ1-2; 7 bases match TRBD1. J lost 3 bases, V lost 2 bases, and 0 bases had no gene match. Germline CDR1 reads MNHEY; CDR2 reads SMNVEV (reference sequence). This CDR3 spans 13 amino acids. The CDR3 spells CASSLTGDYGYTF. The CDR3 bases are TGTGCCAGCAGTTTAACAGGGGACTATGGCTACACCTTC.

CDR3 amino acids: CASSLFLAGVDTQYF. The CDR3 DNA sequence: TGTGCCAGCAGCTTATTCCTAGCGGGAGTAGATACGCAGTATTTT. The chain carries TRBV11-2 and TRBJ2-3; 10 positions match TRBD2. From germline, CDR1 is SGHAT and CDR2 FQNNGV. This CDR3 comprises 15 residues. The J segment lost 5 bases and the V segment lost 2 bases, leaving 4 bases of the junction unmatched. The full variable domain, its missing parts supplied by reference TRBV11-2 and TRBJ2-3, is EAGVAQSPRYKIIEKRQSVAFWCNPISGHATLYWYQQILGQGPKLLIQFQNNGVVDDSQLPKDRFSAERLKGVDSTLKIQPAKLEDSAVYLCASSLFLAGVDTQYFGPGTRLTVL.